Listed below are T cell receptor beta chains from one sample, sequenced in a study of OX40 agonist ivuxolimab in advanced cancers. The table came from immunoSEQ multiplex PCR; TCRdb's copy has only in-frame clones and leaves some out. Here the sample spans approximately 48,000 clones, roughly three quarters being singletons. Specimen: CD4+ or CD8+ T cells sorted from blood, collected in a trial of the OX40 agonist ivuxolimab. Receptors originate from an adult with an advanced solid tumor such as melanoma, head and neck, liver or kidney cancer. The CDR3 runs from the conserved cysteine through the conserved F or W. The D gene is left open where the match is weak.

D,J,V,DNA,CDR3
TRBD1,TRBJ1-6,TRBV27,TGTGCCAGCAGTTTCCTGTTCCGACGACAGGGCCCTAATTCACCCCTCCACTTT,CASSFLFRRQGPNSPLHF
-,TRBJ2-7,TRBV18,TGTGCCAGCTCACCCCAGGGAGAGTATTACGAGCAGTACTTC,CASSPQGEYYEQYF
-,TRBJ2-1,TRBV19,TGTGCCAGTAGTATCTCGAACTACAATGAGCAGTTCTTC,CASSISNYNEQFF
-,TRBJ2-5,TRBV7-2,TGTGCCAGCAGCCGACGACCAGGCCAAGAGACCCAGTACTTC,CASSRRPGQETQYF
TRBD1,TRBJ1-2,TRBV5-1,TGCGCCAGCAGCTGGGGGACAGCAGGGACTGGTGGCTACACCTTC,CASSWGTAGTGGYTF
-,TRBJ2-2,TRBV5-5,TGTGCCAGCAGCCCCGCCGCGGACGGCACCGGGGAGCTGTTTTTT,CASSPAADGTGELFF
TRBD2,TRBJ2-1,TRBV7-2,TGTGCCAGCAGCTTAGGGCTAGCGGGGAGGAATGAGCAGTTCTTC,CASSLGLAGRNEQFF
-,TRBJ1-6,TRBV7-2,TGTGCCAGCAGTTCAGGGGTCCCCCATTCACCCCTCCACTTT,CASSSGVPHSPLHF
-,TRBJ2-5,TRBV1,TGCACCAGCAGCCAAGAGAGGGGGCGGGAGACCCAGTACTTC,CTSSQERGRETQYF
-,TRBJ1-1,TRBV7-3,TGTGCCAGCAGCTTAACAGGGCAAGGCACTGAAGCTTTCTTT,CASSLTGQGTEAFF
-,TRBJ1-6,TRBV5-6,TGTGCCAGCAGCCAGGACCTCAACCGTTATAATTCACCCCTCCACTTT,CASSQDLNRYNSPLHF
-,TRBJ2-7,TRBV7-2,TGTGCCAGCAGCTTACGTCCTTCCTACGAGCAGTACTTC,CASSLRPSYEQYF
-,TRBJ1-2,TRBV20-1,TGCAGTGCTCCGGACGGGACTGGCTACACCTTC,CSAPDGTGYTF